This T cell receptor beta chain appears in the sequencing data of a study of blood T cell repertoires in COVID-19. Trimming at V came to 1 base and at J to 7 bases, leaving 7 bases not matched to a gene. This CDR3 is 16 amino acids long. CDR1 and CDR2 (germline): LGHNA, YSLEER. This table comes from immunoSEQ multiplex PCR, and its TCRdb copy is limited to in-frame clones, with some not included. The sample has approximately 130,000 clones, about 90% seen once. The chain is built from TRBV4-3 and TRBJ2-1; 10 bases map to TRBD2. Sequencing was carried out using peripheral blood. This clonotype originated in a woman aged 45-65 years who had recovered from COVID-19. CDR3 residues: CASSQVSSGRGNEQFF. The CDR3 DNA reads TGCGCCAGCAGCCAAGTATCAAGCGGGAGGGGAAATGAGCAGTTCTTC.